These 5 T cell receptor beta chains share one sample of origin, sequenced in a study of neoadjuvant nivolumab and ipilimumab in lung cancer. TCRdb's copy holds only in-frame clones and misses some; the assay was immunoSEQ multiplex PCR. The data contain under 15,000 clones, 90% to 96% of them singletons. The sample in question was peripheral blood, obtained after neoadjuvant nivolumab, alone or with ipilimumab, at or shortly before surgery. These receptor sequences come from an adult with non-small cell lung cancer.

The rearrangement links TRBV20-1 to TRBJ1-3; D unclear. CDR3 length: 11 residues. CDR1 is DFQATT and CDR2 is SNEGSKA in the germline V gene (reference sequence). The V end was cut by 1 base, the J end by 8 bases, with 6 bases between. The CDR3 DNA is TGCAGTGCTAGAGTGTTGGACACCATATATTTT. Amino acid sequence: CSARVLDTIYF.

This chain connects TRBV5-1 to TRBJ2-7, with D perhaps assigned TRBD1 or TRBD2 (6 bases each). V was clipped by 5 bases and J by 0 bases, with 12 bases between them. This CDR3 comprises 14 residues. The germline CDR1 and CDR2 sequences are SGHRS and YFSETQ. As DNA, the CDR3 is TGCGCCAGCAGGCCCGGGGGCGGCTCCTACGAGCAGTACTTC. It specifies CASRPGGGSYEQYF.

This chain connects TRBV7-2 to TRBJ2-7, with D unclear. The CDR3 spans 14 residues. Germline values: CDR1 SGHTA, CDR2 FQGNSA. V was shortened by 5 bases and J by 0 bases, with 11 bases between the two germline ends. The CDR3 reads CASSPAMDSYEQYF. Here the CDR3 DNA reads TGTGCCAGCAGCCCCGCGATGGACTCCTACGAGCAGTACTTC. Together with reference TRBV7-2 and TRBJ2-7, the CDR3 gives the full variable domain: GAGVSQSPSNKVTEKGKDVELRCDPISGHTALYWYRQSLGQGLEFLIYFQGNSAPDKSGLPSDRFSAERTGGSVSTLTIQRTQQEDSAVYLCASSPAMDSYEQYFGPGTRLTVT.

The rearrangement joins TRBV6-1 to TRBJ1-1; 8 positions match TRBD1. CDR1 and CDR2 (germline): MNHNS, SASEGT. CDR3 length: 16 residues. V gave up 3 bases and J gave up 1 base; unmatched junction bases: 7. CDR3 protein: CASSDTPQGGNTEAFF. CDR3 DNA: TGTGCCAGCAGTGACACCCCACAGGGGGGGAACACTGAAGCTTTCTTT.

V is TRBV6-1 and J is TRBJ2-3; 9 nucleotides line up with TRBD2. V shed 2 bases and J 3 bases; nucleotides not matched to a gene: 6. CDR3 length: 16 residues. The germline gives CDR1 MNHNS, CDR2 SASEGT. The DNA for the CDR3 is TGTGCCAGCAGTGAACAAGCGGGAGGTGGGACAGATACGCAGTATTTT. This translates into CASSEQAGGGTDTQYF.